This T cell receptor beta chain was identified in a study of response to subunit inactivated influenza vaccine. Study-wide points: Authors suggested seasonal influenza vaccinations each recruit few new T cells.

V was trimmed by 1 base and J by 0 bases, leaving 9 bases between them. This CDR3 contains 15 residues. Germline loops: CDR1 DFQATT, CDR2 SNEGSKA (reference sequence). TCRdb independently ran MiXCR on the RT-PCR reads; one entry per CDR3 protein. The sample lists 550,000 to 650,000 distinct CDR3 sequences; 12% were seen once. The sample holds a few counts of this clonotype. Its matching antigen is unknown. This clonotype was sampled from a man over 45 who received an inactivated influenza vaccine. This rearrangement joins TRBV20-1 to TRBJ2-2; D gene uncertain. The material sequenced was PBMCs from blood, taken on the day of vaccination. This CDR3 reads CSARAYSTNTGELFF. The CDR3 DNA sequence: TGCAGTGCTAGAGCCTACAGTACGAACACCGGGGAGCTGTTTTTT.